This TCR beta chain was sequenced during a study of T cells in Graves' hyperthyroidism and ophthalmopathy. The study, taken as a whole, reports: Most clonotypes expanded in the thyroid (above 0.001) were also present in blood. Ophthalmopathy stood apart from stable hyperthyroidism in a 13 V-J model.

The TCR beta CDR3 regions underwent amplification using RNA transcripts as the source. Initially, a first-round RT-PCR of the TCR CDR3 employed the HTBI primer set. Via MiXCR, TCRdb re-called the multiplex PCR reads, giving one row per CDR3 protein. The sample holds a few hundred thousand distinct CDR3 sequences, approximately 44% seen once. In its sample, this clonotype was seen many times. Antigen unknown. Germline lookup yields CDR1 ENHRY and CDR2 SYGVKD. The length of the CDR3 is 11 residues. V lost 6 bases to trimming and J lost 5 bases, with 8 bases between them. Hyperthyroidism in the patients, aged 18 to 65, was newly diagnosed and under 2 months in duration.

This sequence originates from a young woman with Graves' hyperthyroidism. The sample was peripheral blood or thyroid tissue (not recorded which). The chain links TRBV10-3 to TRBJ2-7, with a tentative D call TRBD1 (5 bases). The CDR3 loop reads CAISSTDEQYF. The DNA for the CDR3 is TGTGCCATCAGCTCGACAGACGAGCAGTACTTC.